Below, one T cell receptor (beta chain) is given with its context. Its target is not known. Produced via immunoSEQ multiplex PCR; TCRdb's table is partial and in-frame only. The sample holds roughly 100,000 clones, about 80% seen once. The data belong to a study of T cell responses to AZD1222 COVID-19 vaccine. General study results and limits: Sampling that yielded the repertoires occurred only after the peak T cell response. Targeting of unmutated variant regions was reportedly seen in nearly half of spike-specific TCRs.

This TCR was recovered from an adult in good health. The source material was peripheral blood, sampled on day 0 of AZD1222 vaccination.

CDR3 DNA: TGCGCCAGCAGCCAAGATACCGGTGGGGCAGGGGTCAACTATGGCTACACCTTC. Residues: CASSQDTGGAGVNYGYTF. The rearrangement uses TRBV4-3 and TRBJ1-2; possibly TRBD1 for D (6 bases). Germline CDR1 reads LGHNA; CDR2 reads YSLEER. The CDR3 is made up of 18 amino acids. V was clipped by 0 bases and J by 2 bases, with 19 bases between them.